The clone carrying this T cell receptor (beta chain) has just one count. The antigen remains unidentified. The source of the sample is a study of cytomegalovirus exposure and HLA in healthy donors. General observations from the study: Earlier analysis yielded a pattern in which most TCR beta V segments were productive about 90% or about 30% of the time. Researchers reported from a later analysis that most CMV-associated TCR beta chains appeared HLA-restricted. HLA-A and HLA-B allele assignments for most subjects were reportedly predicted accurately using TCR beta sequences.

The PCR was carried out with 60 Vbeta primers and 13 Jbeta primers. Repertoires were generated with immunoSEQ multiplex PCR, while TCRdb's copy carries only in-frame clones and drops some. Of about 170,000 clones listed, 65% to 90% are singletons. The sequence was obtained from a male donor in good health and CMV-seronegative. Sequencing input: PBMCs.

The CDR3 DNA reads as TGTGCCACCATAAAGCTACGGGACAGAGGAATCTCTGGAAACACCATATATTTT. Protein: CATIKLRDRGISGNTIYF. The chain links TRBV7-9 to TRBJ1-3, with 7 bases lining up with TRBD1. J lost 0 bases, V lost 10 bases, and 18 bases had no gene match. The CDR3 has 18 amino acids. The germline CDR1 and CDR2 sequences are SEHNR and FQNEAQ (reference sequence).